The TCR beta chain under discussion was sequenced for a study of tumor and adjacent non-tumor tissue in lung cancer. Study-wide background: The cohort had around twelve adenocarcinoma, 2 squamous cell and 1 small cell patients. General study results and limits: Top 100 clones took a larger repertoire share in normal lung. TCR diversity was significantly greater in tumor than normal lung tissue.

To note about this clonotype: Its antigen is as yet unknown. One end of the junction does not line up with germline, which may come from a read error.

The library came from three nested PCR rounds adapted from ARM-PCR protocols. MiXCR was run by TCRdb on the multiplex PCR reads, yielding one entry per CDR3 protein. The repertoire holds over 80,000 distinct CDR3 sequences, with more than 75% as singletons. CDR1 SQVTM and CDR2 ANQGSEA come from the germline V gene. This CDR3 region has 12 residues. This sample's RNA came from whole unsorted tissue. More than 3 cm separated this lung sample from the edge of the tumor. This TCR derives from a woman in her 50s with non-small cell lung cancer. This chain joins TRBV29-1 and TRBJ1-2; possible D gene TRBD1, 5 bases. Sequenced input: distant non-tumor lung tissue. The CDR3 is CSLGQGNCGYTF. The CDR3 DNA sequence: TGCAGCCTTGGCCAGGGCAACTGTGGCTACACCTTC.